The 27 T cell receptor beta chains presented below share a single source sample, sequenced in a study of CD8+CD57+ T cells in acquired aplastic anemia. Genomic DNA constituted the template upon which TCR beta VDJ and CDR3 profiling was performed. TCRdb passed the reads through MiXCR, listing each CDR3 protein once. The sample consists of more than 100,000 distinct CDR3 sequences, 48% of them appearing once. Sequenced sample: sorted CD4+, CD8+, or CD8+CD57+ T cells (not recorded which) from PBMCs. The origin of the receptors is a human donor in good health, serving as a control.

The chain is built from TRBV25-1 and TRBJ1-1; D is undetermined. CDR1 MGHDK and CDR2 SYGVNS come from the germline V gene. Deletions cut 9 bases from V and 3 bases from J, with 8 bases between. The CDR3 covers 11 residues. CDR3 nucleotides: TGTGCCAGGTCCGGATACACTGAAGCTTTCTTT. This codes for CARSGYTEAFF.

J is TRBJ1-1 and V is TRBV29-1; weak D call: TRBD1 (5 bases). The germline V and J ends were trimmed by 5 bases and 10 bases, with 14 bases remaining between them. CDR1 and CDR2 (germline): SQVTM, ANQGSEA. The CDR3 runs 11 residues. The CDR3: CSVIRVEAAFF. DNA for the CDR3: TGCAGCGTTATCAGGGTCGAGGCAGCTTTCTTT.

This sequence joins TRBV9 and TRBJ2-5; 7 bases align to TRBD1. The ends lost 0 bases at V and 5 bases at J; junction bases unmatched: 7. Germline V gene sequence: CDR1 SGDLS, CDR2 YYNGEE. This CDR3 has 15 amino acids. The CDR3 sequence: CASSVAGQQEETQYF. CDR3 bases: TGTGCCAGCAGCGTAGCGGGACAGCAGGAGGAGACCCAGTACTTC.

This chain connects TRBV25-1 to TRBJ1-2; D is unclear. The CDR3 has 12 residues. The germline V and J ends were trimmed by 8 bases and 8 bases, with 15 bases remaining between them. From germline, CDR1 is MGHDK and CDR2 SYGVNS. CDR3 nucleotide sequence: TGTGCCAGCTACGGCGGACCTCTCGGCTACACCTTC. Protein sequence: CASYGGPLGYTF.

This clonotype was recorded many times. This chain uses TRBV27 with TRBJ2-5, with 7 bases fitting TRBD1. The ends lost 9 bases at V and 1 base at J; junction bases unmatched: 11. This CDR3 contains 15 residues. CDR1 MNHEY and CDR2 SMNVEV come from the germline V gene (reference sequence). CDR3 sequence: CASRGGQQIQETQYF. Written as DNA, the CDR3 is TGTGCCAGTCGAGGGGGACAGCAAATCCAAGAGACCCAGTACTTC.

The chain carries TRBV7-8 and TRBJ2-1; 7 bases fit TRBD2. Unmatched junction bases numbered 10, after V lost 3 bases and J lost 8 bases. The CDR3 is made up of 15 amino acids. Germline V lookup: CDR1 SGHVS, CDR2 FQNEAQ. The CDR3 here is CASSLLAVPRDEQFF. The CDR3, as DNA: TGTGCCAGCAGCTTGCTAGCGGTCCCCCGGGATGAGCAGTTCTTC. Together with reference TRBV7-8 and TRBJ2-1, the CDR3 gives the full variable domain: GAGVSQSPRYKVAKRGQDVALRCDPISGHVSLFWYQQALGQGPEFLTYFQNEAQLDKSGLPSDRFFAERPEGSVSTLKIQRTQQEDSAVYLCASSLLAVPRDEQFFGPGTRLTVL.

This clonotype was counted at least ten times. This CDR3 is CASSLGMNTEAFF. The CDR3 region has the DNA TGTGCCAGCTCACTAGGGATGAACACTGAAGCTTTCTTT. The chain has TRBV18 and TRBJ1-1, with D hard to call. V gave up 4 bases and J gave up 0 bases, with 6 bases separating them. CDR1 and CDR2 (germline): KGHSH, LQKENI. The CDR3 is 13 amino acids.

This clonotype was recorded many times. The chain is built from TRBV5-6 and TRBJ2-5, with D possibly being TRBD1 (5 bases). The V end was cut by 0 bases, the J end by 0 bases, with 9 bases between. Germline V gives CDR1 SGHDT, CDR2 YYEEEE. The CDR3 contains 15 residues. The CDR3 sequence is CASSLVGPYQETQYF. Here the CDR3 DNA reads TGTGCCAGCAGCTTGGTGGGGCCGTACCAAGAGACCCAGTACTTC.

This chain uses TRBV29-1 with TRBJ2-3; 9 bases are shared with TRBD1. Germline V lookup: CDR1 SQVTM, CDR2 ANQGSEA. The V and J ends lost 7 bases and 0 bases, in that order; junction bases with no gene match: 8. This CDR3 has 15 amino acids. The CDR3 nucleotides read TGCAGCGGTGGGACAGGGATTGATAGCACAGATACGCAGTATTTT. It encodes CSGGTGIDSTDTQYF.

The J gene is TRBJ2-7, the V gene TRBV29-1; TRBD1 matches 8 bases. J lost 2 bases, V lost 7 bases, and 4 bases had no gene match. Germline assignment: CDR1 SQVTM and CDR2 ANQGSEA. The CDR3 runs to 12 residues. The CDR3, as DNA: TGCAGCGCCGGACAGGGAACCTACGAGCAGTACTTC. Protein sequence: CSAGQGTYEQYF.

This clonotype was found a few times. J is TRBJ1-1 and V is TRBV19, with D possibly TRBD1 on 5 matching bases. This CDR3 spans 11 amino acids. With 10 bases removed from V and 6 bases from J, the gap between germline ends came to 12 bases. Germline V gives CDR1 LNHDA, CDR2 SQIVND (reference sequence). Here the CDR3 reads CATRDAAEAFF. CDR3 nucleotide sequence: TGTGCCACCAGGGACGCGGCTGAAGCTTTCTTT.

The chain combines TRBV7-9 with TRBJ2-7; D unclear. The CDR3 length is 15 residues. Trimming left V 2 bases short and J 4 bases short, with 15 bases between. The germline gives CDR1 SEHNR, CDR2 FQNEAQ (reference sequence). CDR3 protein: CASSLSDGGTYEQYF. The CDR3 nucleotides read TGTGCCAGCAGCTTATCGGACGGTGGCACGTACGAGCAGTACTTC.

This clonotype was picked up many times. V and J are TRBV12-3 or TRBV12-4 and TRBJ1-5, with unresolved D. There are 15 residues in the CDR3. V lost 6 bases and J 6 bases, leaving 18 bases between the germline ends. The chain's CDR3 is CASSSSHGLGQPQHF. The CDR3 region has the DNA TGTGCCAGCAGCTCCTCACACGGGCTCGGTCAGCCCCAGCATTTT.

This clonotype has only a few counts. The rearrangement links TRBV6-5 to TRBJ1-1, with D tentatively TRBD1 (5 bases). Deletions cut 1 base from V and 0 bases from J, with 12 bases between. This CDR3 contains 16 residues. Germline CDR1 is MNHEY and CDR2 is SVGAGI. The CDR3 protein is CASSYFDQGLNTEAFF. The CDR3 DNA sequence: TGTGCCAGCAGTTACTTTGATCAGGGATTGAACACTGAAGCTTTCTTT.

The rearrangement uses TRBV25-1 and TRBJ2-2; D gene ambiguous. The V end lost 8 bases, the J end lost 0 bases, and 7 bases lay between the germline ends. The CDR3 is made up of 13 amino acids. Germline CDR1 MGHDK, CDR2 SYGVNS. The CDR3 protein is CASRRTNTGELFF. CDR3 sequence (DNA): TGTGCCAGCCGTCGTACGAACACCGGGGAGCTGTTTTTT.

This clonotype appeared many times. The chain joins TRBV12-3 or TRBV12-4 to TRBJ1-2; D is undetermined. V shed 5 bases and J shed 7 bases, with 14 bases lying between them. This CDR3 comprises 13 residues. The CDR3 loop reads CASSTTREGGYTF. CDR3 DNA: TGTGCCAGCAGTACGACACGGGAGGGTGGCTACACCTTC.

V and J are TRBV12-3 or TRBV12-4 and TRBJ1-6; D call uncertain. With 7 bases removed from V and 11 bases from J, the gap between germline ends came to 21 bases. The CDR3 contains 15 residues. CDR3 in amino acids: CASMLRTGTPAPLHF. For the CDR3, the DNA is TGTGCCAGCATGCTTCGTACGGGCACTCCTGCACCCCTCCACTTT.

This clonotype was observed a handful of times. The chain joins TRBV7-3 to TRBJ2-5; TRBD2 matches at 11 bases. The germline CDR1 and CDR2 sequences are SGHTA and FQGTGA. V shed 2 bases and J 5 bases; nucleotides not matched to a gene: 10. The CDR3 totals 17 residues. CDR3 DNA: TGTGCCAGCAGCTTACCTCTAGCGGGGGGCCCTGGGGAGACCCAGTACTTC. The encoded protein is CASSLPLAGGPGETQYF.

The V call is TRBV10-3, the J call TRBJ1-1, with D perhaps matching TRBD1 (5 bases). V lost 9 bases and J 1 base, leaving 15 bases between the germline ends. This CDR3 is built from 14 residues. CDR1 is ENHRY and CDR2 is SYGVKD in the germline V gene. The CDR3 protein is CAMKDLGTNTEAFF. The CDR3, as DNA: TGTGCCATGAAGGACTTGGGGACGAACACTGAAGCTTTCTTT.

V is TRBV2 and J is TRBJ2-2, with a possible D match to TRBD1 (5 bases). Trimming shortened V by 4 bases and J by 4 bases, and 13 bases separated the two germline ends. Germline CDR1 and CDR2: SNHLY and FYNNEI. This CDR3 region has 15 residues. CDR3 residues: CASSVADRSTGELFF. CDR3 nucleotides: TGTGCCAGCAGTGTGGCCGACAGATCCACCGGGGAGCTGTTTTTT.

This chain links TRBV2 with TRBJ2-1; D is perhaps TRBD2 (6 bases). The CDR3 loop spans 15 amino acids. V dropped 6 bases and J dropped 6 bases, with 18 bases sitting between them. Germline-derived CDR1 and CDR2 are SNHLY and FYNNEI. The DNA for the CDR3 is TGTGCCAGCAGGGCCGGGACTCTCCAGGCCAATGAGCAGTTCTTC. Protein: CASRAGTLQANEQFF.

This clonotype was counted at least ten times. This chain uses TRBV2 with TRBJ2-2; perhaps TRBD1 as D (6 bases). The CDR3 runs to 14 residues. The V gene lost 7 bases and the J gene lost 1 base, with 10 bases spanning the gap. The V gene's germline CDR1 is SNHLY and CDR2 FYNNEI. Here the CDR3 reads CASNQGMNTGELFF. DNA for the CDR3: TGTGCCAGCAACCAGGGGATGAACACCGGGGAGCTGTTTTTT.

In its sample, this clonotype was seen many times. The V call is TRBV18, the J call TRBJ2-1; 9 nucleotides agree with TRBD1. V was pared by 6 bases and J by 8 bases, with 11 bases of the junction left unmatched. The CDR3 runs to 15 residues. Germline CDR1 and CDR2: KGHSH and LQKENI. DNA of the CDR3: TGTGCCAGCTCCCCCGGGACAGGGAGAAGCGATGAGCAGTTCTTC. It yields the protein CASSPGTGRSDEQFF.

This clonotype was detected ten times or more. The V and J genes are TRBV20-1 and TRBJ2-1; 8 bases agree with TRBD2. Trimming took 0 bases from V and 0 from J; bases not matched to a gene: 10. Germline loops: CDR1 DFQATT, CDR2 SNEGSKA (reference sequence). The CDR3 runs 18 residues. The CDR3 DNA reads TGCAGTGCTAGAGATTCAAGCGGGGGCCGGGGCTCCTACAATGAGCAGTTCTTC. Translated, it gives CSARDSSGGRGSYNEQFF.

CDR3: CASSLAGGTYEQYF. The CDR3 nucleotides read TGTGCCAGCAGCTTGGCGGGGGGGACCTACGAGCAGTACTTC. This sequence joins TRBV5-5 and TRBJ2-7, with TRBD2 matching over 8 bases. V shed 0 bases, J shed 2 bases, and the junction held 1 base outside the gene matches. This CDR3 is 14 amino acids long. Germline-derived CDR1 and CDR2 are SGHKS and YYEKEE (reference sequence). Combining the CDR3 with reference TRBV5-5 and TRBJ2-7 gives the whole variable domain DAGVTQSPTHLIKTRGQQVTLRCSPISGHKSVSWYQQVLGQGPQFIFQYYEKEERGRGNFPDRFSARQFPNYSSELNVNALLLGDSALYLCASSLAGGTYEQYFGPGTRLTVT.

The chain uses TRBV19 and TRBJ1-5; the D gene is possibly TRBD1 (5 bases). The CDR3 runs 14 residues. CDR1 and CDR2 from the germline V gene are LNHDA and SQIVND (reference sequence). Trimming removed 8 bases at V and 0 bases at J, with 11 bases between. CDR3 region: CASGAGHSNQPQHF. CDR3 DNA: TGTGCCAGTGGGGCAGGTCATAGCAATCAGCCCCAGCATTTT.

This clonotype was seen at least ten times. DNA of the CDR3: TGCGCCAGCAGCCGCCTTGACAGTACCGCCTACGAGCAGTACTTC. Residues: CASSRLDSTAYEQYF. The J gene is TRBJ2-7, the V gene TRBV4-3; maybe TRBD1 (5 bases). V was clipped by 4 bases and J by 2 bases, with 15 bases between them. The CDR3 consists of 15 residues. CDR1 is LGHNA and CDR2 is YSLEER in the germline V gene.